This T cell receptor beta chain was identified during a study of technical replicates of blood from a handful of donors. This clone was seen only once. The assay was immunoSEQ multiplex PCR, and TCRdb's table has in-frame clones only and misses some. Of tens of thousands of clones listed, roughly 95% are singletons. V dropped 6 bases and J dropped 0 bases, with 11 bases sitting between them. Germline V gene lookup returns CDR1 ENHRY and CDR2 SYGVKD. The CDR3 extends over 14 amino acids. The chain links TRBV10-3 to TRBJ1-1; D remains ambiguous. The clonotype was recovered from a human donor in good health. Input material: T cells isolated from PBMCs. CDR3 protein: CAIRLSIMNTEAFF. For the CDR3, the DNA is TGTGCCATCAGACTGTCCATAATGAACACTGAAGCTTTCTTT.